This paragraph covers one T cell receptor (beta chain) sequence. The sample is drawn from a study of human T cells and chemical hapten exposure. About the research overall: Variability of per-sample TCR yields stemmed mainly from small differences in pooled library volume.

Time point here: patch test 2, 6 weeks after DPC sensitization. Specified treatment: therapeutic diphenylcyclopropenone sensitization with weekly scalp DPC. This CDR3 contains 15 residues. Trimming left V 5 bases short and J 13 bases short, with 24 bases between. Individual cDNA molecules in this library carried unique molecular identifiers. Authors' analysis steps: The median was roughly 100,000 TCRs per sample, ranging about 20,000 to 700,000. TCRdb re-called the RACE reads with MiXCR, one entry per CDR3 protein. Here the V and J calls rest on TCRdb's processing, not on the authors' analysis. Among about 84,000 distinct CDR3 sequences, around 9.6% were seen once, and the ten largest hold over 2%.

This TCR was recovered from a woman aged 25 to 39 with alopecia areata. Some clones in this sample may be carry-over from other donors' samples. Sequences were derived from whole blood, sampled in connection with sensitization to the hapten diphenylcyclopropenone (DPC). The chain carries TRBV12-3 or TRBV12-4 and TRBJ2-1; perhaps TRBD2 as D (6 bases). This CDR3 is CASSLQQRDFQGQFF. CDR3 nucleotides: TGTGCCAGCAGTCTACAGCAAAGGGACTTTCAGGGACAGTTCTTC.